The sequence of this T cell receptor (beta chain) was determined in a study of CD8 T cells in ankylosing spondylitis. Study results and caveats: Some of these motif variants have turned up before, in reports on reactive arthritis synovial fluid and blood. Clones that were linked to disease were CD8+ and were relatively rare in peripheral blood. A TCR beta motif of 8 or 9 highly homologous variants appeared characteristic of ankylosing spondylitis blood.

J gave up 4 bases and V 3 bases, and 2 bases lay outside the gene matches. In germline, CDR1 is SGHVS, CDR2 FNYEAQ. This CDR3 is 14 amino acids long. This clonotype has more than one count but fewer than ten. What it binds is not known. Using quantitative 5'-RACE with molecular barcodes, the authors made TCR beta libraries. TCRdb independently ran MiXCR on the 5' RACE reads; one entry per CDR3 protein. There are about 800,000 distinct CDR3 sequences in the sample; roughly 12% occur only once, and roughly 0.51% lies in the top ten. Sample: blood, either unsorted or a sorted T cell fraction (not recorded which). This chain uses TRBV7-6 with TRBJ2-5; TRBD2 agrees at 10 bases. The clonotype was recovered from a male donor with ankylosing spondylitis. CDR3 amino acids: CASSFSSGRETQYF. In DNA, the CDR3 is TGTGCCAGCAGCTTCTCTAGCGGGAGAGAGACCCAGTACTTC.